The 3 T cell receptor beta chains reported below all come from one sample, sequenced in a study of T cells in Graves' hyperthyroidism and ophthalmopathy. Regions amplified from RNA transcripts were the TCR beta CDR3 regions. HTBI primers were employed in a first-round RT-PCR of the TCR CDR3. A single record per CDR3 protein comes from TCRdb applying MiXCR to the multiplex PCR reads. Here the sample spans about 360,000 distinct CDR3 sequences, about 15% being singletons. The sequencing input was blood. The receptors here all came from a woman aged 18-30 years with Graves' hyperthyroidism that later progressed to Graves' ophthalmopathy.

In its sample, this clonotype was seen a few times. The V call is TRBV6-5, the J call TRBJ2-7; the match to TRBD2 covers 11 bases. V gave up 2 bases and J gave up 4 bases; unmatched junction bases: 10. This CDR3 has 17 residues. CDR1 and CDR2 from the germline V gene are MNHEY and SVGAGI. CDR3 region: CASSYLTPGLADYEQYF. CDR3 DNA sequence: TGTGCCAGCAGTTACCTAACACCGGGACTAGCGGATTACGAGCAGTACTTC.

This clonotype was recorded a few times. The rearrangement joins TRBV20-1 to TRBJ2-7; D possibly uses TRBD1 or TRBD2 (5 bases each). With 6 bases removed from V and 4 bases from J, the gap between germline ends came to 19 bases. The CDR3 extends over 14 amino acids. Germline-derived CDR1 and CDR2 are DFQATT and SNEGSKA (reference sequence). CDR3 sequence: CSAARGWATYEQYF. In nucleotides, the CDR3 is TGCAGTGCGGCTCGGGGCTGGGCTACGTACGAGCAGTACTTC.

Only a few counts were recorded for this clonotype. The chain joins TRBV7-2 to TRBJ2-2, with a weak D call TRBD2 (6 bases). Trimming removed 3 bases from V and 3 bases from J, with 14 bases in between. Germline-derived CDR1 and CDR2 are SGHTA and FQGNSA. This CDR3 is built from 16 residues. The CDR3 DNA follows: TGTGCCAGCAGCTTCCCCTCTAGCGTATACACCGGGGAGCTGTTTTTT. This gives the protein CASSFPSSVYTGELFF.